This T cell receptor beta chain came from a study of T cell repertoires in cytomegalovirus infection. TCRdb fed the reads into MiXCR, producing one record per CDR3 protein. The sample yields about 570,000 distinct CDR3 sequences, about 39% seen once. In this sample, this clonotype turned up once. Its antigen is undetermined. Germline V gene data show CDR1 as SEHNR and CDR2 as FQNEAQ (reference sequence). CDR3 size: 15 residues. The germline V and J ends were trimmed by 0 bases and 8 bases, with 16 bases remaining between them. The J gene is TRBJ1-2, the V gene TRBV7-9, with D possibly matching TRBD1 (6 bases). The receptor's source is a human donor in good health (CMV status not recorded). Some clones in this sample may be carry-over from other donors' samples. The sequencing here drew on cultured PBMCs, taken from culture after CMV antigen stimulation. The CDR3 DNA reads TGTGCCAGCAGCTTAGCCGAGGGGGGGCGAAGAGGCTACACCTTC. It encodes CASSLAEGGRRGYTF.